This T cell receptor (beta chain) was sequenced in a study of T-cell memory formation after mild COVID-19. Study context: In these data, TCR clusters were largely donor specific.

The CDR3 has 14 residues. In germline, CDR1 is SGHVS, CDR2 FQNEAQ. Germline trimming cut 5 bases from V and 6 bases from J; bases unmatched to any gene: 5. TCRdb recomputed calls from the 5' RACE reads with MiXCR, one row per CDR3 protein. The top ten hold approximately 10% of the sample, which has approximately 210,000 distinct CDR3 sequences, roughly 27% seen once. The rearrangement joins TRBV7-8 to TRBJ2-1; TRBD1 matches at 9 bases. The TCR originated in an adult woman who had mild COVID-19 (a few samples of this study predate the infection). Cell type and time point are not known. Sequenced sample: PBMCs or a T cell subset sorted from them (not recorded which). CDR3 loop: CASSPGTGINEQFF. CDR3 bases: TGTGCCAGCAGCCCCGGGACAGGGATCAATGAGCAGTTCTTC.